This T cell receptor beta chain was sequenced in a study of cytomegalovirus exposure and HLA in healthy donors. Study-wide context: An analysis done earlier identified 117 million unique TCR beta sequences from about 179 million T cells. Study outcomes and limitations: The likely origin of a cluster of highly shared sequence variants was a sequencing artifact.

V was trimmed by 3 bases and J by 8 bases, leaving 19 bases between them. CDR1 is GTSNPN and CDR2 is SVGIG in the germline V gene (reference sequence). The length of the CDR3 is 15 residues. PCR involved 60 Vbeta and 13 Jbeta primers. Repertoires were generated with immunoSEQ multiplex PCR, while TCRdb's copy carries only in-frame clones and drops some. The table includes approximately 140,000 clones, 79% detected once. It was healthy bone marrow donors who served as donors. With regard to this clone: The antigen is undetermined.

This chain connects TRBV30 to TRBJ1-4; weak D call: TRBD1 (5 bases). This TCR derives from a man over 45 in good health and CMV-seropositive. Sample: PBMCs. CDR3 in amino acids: CAWSYGGRGKEKLFF. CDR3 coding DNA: TGTGCCTGGAGCTACGGGGGAAGGGGAAAGGAAAAACTGTTTTTT. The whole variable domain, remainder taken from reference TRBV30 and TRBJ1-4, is SQTIHQWPATLVQPVGSPLSLECTVEGTSNPNLYWYRQAAGRGLQLLFYSVGIGQISSEVPQNLSASRPQDRQFILSSKKLLLSDSGFYLCAWSYGGRGKEKLFFGSGTQLSVL.